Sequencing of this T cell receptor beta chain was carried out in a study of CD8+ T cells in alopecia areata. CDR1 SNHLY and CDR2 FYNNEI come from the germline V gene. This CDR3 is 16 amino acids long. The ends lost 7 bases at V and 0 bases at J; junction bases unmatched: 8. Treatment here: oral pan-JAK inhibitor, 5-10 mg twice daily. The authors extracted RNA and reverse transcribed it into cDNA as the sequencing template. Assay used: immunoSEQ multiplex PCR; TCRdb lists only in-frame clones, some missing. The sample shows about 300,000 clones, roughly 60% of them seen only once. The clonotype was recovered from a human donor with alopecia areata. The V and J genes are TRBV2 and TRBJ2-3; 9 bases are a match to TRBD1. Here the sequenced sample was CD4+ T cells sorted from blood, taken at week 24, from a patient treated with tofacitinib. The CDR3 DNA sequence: TGTGCCAGCAATCGGGACAGGGTCACTAGCACAGATACGCAGTATTTT. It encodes CASNRDRVTSTDTQYF.